This TCR beta chain was recovered during a study of beta chain features in type 1 diabetes. Whole-study findings and limits: All four CD4+ subsets of Type 1 diabetes patients contained TCRB CDR3s that were moderately but significantly shorter. Individuals with type 1 diabetes displayed fewer insertions and more deletions at VDJ junctions.

cDNA synthesis used the whole RNA isolate, giving expressed TCRB sequences. Assay: immunoSEQ multiplex PCR; the TCRdb copy retains only in-frame clones and omits some. The sample gives under 450,000 clones, about 14% of which show up once; around 0.035% is in the top ten. Sorting of CD4+ naive, central memory, regulatory and stem cell-like memory cells was performed via CD45RO/CCR7/CD25/CD127/CD95/CD27. Each population that was sorted was more than 95% pure. V lost 3 bases to trimming and J lost 0 bases, with 9 bases between them. This CDR3 is built from 15 residues. CDR1 and CDR2 from the germline V gene are KGHSH and LQKENI. This clone appeared a few times. Its matching antigen is unknown.

The sample was naive CD4+ T cells from blood. The rearrangement joins TRBV18 to TRBJ1-5; D might be TRBD1 (6 bases). This clonotype was sampled from a man in his thirties or forties in good health. Here the CDR3 DNA reads TGTGCCAGCTCACCCCGGACAGATAGCAATCAGCCCCAGCATTTT. This translates into CASSPRTDSNQPQHF.